This entry concerns a single TCR beta chain. What it binds is not known. The data were obtained in a study of post-analysis software for immune sequencing data. Unique molecular identifiers featured in each of the TCR beta cDNA libraries. TCRdb ran MiXCR on the PCR reads and lists one entry per CDR3 protein. The sample has some 690,000 distinct CDR3 sequences, 55% to 70% seen once. The study's findings and limits: Included in a set of a few TRBV segments more frequent in patients than controls were TRBV5-6, TRBV5-1 and TRBV20-1.

The CDR3 consists of 12 residues. J was trimmed by 9 bases and V by 5 bases; bases with no gene match: 4. The TCR sequence derives from a girl aged 2 to 9 with multiple sclerosis. The J gene is TRBJ2-1, the V gene TRBV12-3 or TRBV12-4; 7 nucleotides agree with TRBD1. The material sequenced was blood. The CDR3 nucleotides read TGTGCCAGCAGTGACAGGGTCACTGAGCAGTTCTTC. Amino acids: CASSDRVTEQFF.